This TCR beta chain was captured by sequencing in a study of blood T cell repertoires in COVID-19. This clone was seen just once. TCRdb's table, derived via immunoSEQ multiplex PCR, lists solely in-frame clones and lacks some. Among hundreds of thousands of clones listed, around 89% were seen once. The V gene's germline CDR1 is GTSNPN and CDR2 SVGIG (reference sequence). The CDR3 loop spans 14 amino acids. Trimming left V 4 bases short and J 1 base short, with 10 bases between. Participants spanned ages about 18 to 95 years and resided in about 24 US areas. The clonotype was recovered from a woman aged 50 to 60 who had recovered from COVID-19. V gene TRBV30 combines with J gene TRBJ2-2; a weak D match, TRBD1 (6 bases). Sample: PBMCs or T cells enriched from blood (not recorded which). The CDR3 DNA reads as TGTGCCTGGATGCAGGGACAGAACACCGGGGAGCTGTTTTTT. Translating gives CAWMQGQNTGELFF.